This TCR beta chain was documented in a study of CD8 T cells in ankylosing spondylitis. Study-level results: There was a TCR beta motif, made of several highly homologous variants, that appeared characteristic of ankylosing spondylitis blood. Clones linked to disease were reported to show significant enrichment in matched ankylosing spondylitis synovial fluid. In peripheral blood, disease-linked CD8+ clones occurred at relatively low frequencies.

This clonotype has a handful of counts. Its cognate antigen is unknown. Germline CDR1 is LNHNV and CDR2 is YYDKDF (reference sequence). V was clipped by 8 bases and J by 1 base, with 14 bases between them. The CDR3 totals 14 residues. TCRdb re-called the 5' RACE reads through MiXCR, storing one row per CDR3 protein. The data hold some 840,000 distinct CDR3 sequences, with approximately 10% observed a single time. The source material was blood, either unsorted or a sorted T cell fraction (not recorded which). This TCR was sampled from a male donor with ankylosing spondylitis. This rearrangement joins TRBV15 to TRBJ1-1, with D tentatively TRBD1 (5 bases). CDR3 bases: TGTGCCACCGCGGTCGGGGGAGGGAACACTGAAGCTTTCTTT. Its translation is CATAVGGGNTEAFF.